Listed below are T cell receptor beta chains from one sample, sequenced in a study of blood T cell repertoires in COVID-19. Using immunoSEQ multiplex PCR, the repertoire was profiled, and TCRdb retains in-frame clones only, with some absent. The data hold 90,000 to 120,000 clones, with 65% to 90% observed a single time. The sequenced sample consisted of PBMCs or T cells enriched from blood (not recorded which). Every receptor here comes from a woman in her forties or fifties who had recovered from COVID-19. Both conserved end residues are part of each CDR3. Fields, in order: clone size, V gene, J gene, CDR3 length, D gene, CDR3 DNA, CDR3 protein. D genes are given only for firm matches. Size tells how often a clone was seen (once, few, many) or the class of an expanded clone, and some rows leave it out.

-	TRBV2	TRBJ2-2	15	-	TGTGCCAGCAGTGCCGCAGGGATTCGGGCCGGGGAGCTGTTTTTT	CASSAAGIRAGELFF
few	TRBV3-1/TRBV3-2	TRBJ1-5	17	TRBD1	TGTGCCAGCAGCCAGGGGACAGGGGATTATAGCAATCAGCCCCAGCATTTT	CASSQGTGDYSNQPQHF
-	TRBV5-4	TRBJ2-5	13	-	TGTGCCAGCAGCTTGGACAGTCAAGAGACCCAGTACTTC	CASSLDSQETQYF
-	TRBV6-2/TRBV6-3	TRBJ2-7	17	TRBD1	TGTGCCAGCAGTCCCCCGGGACAGACCTTATTCTCCTACGAGCAGTACTTC	CASSPPGQTLFSYEQYF
many	TRBV5-4	TRBJ2-7	15	-	TGTGCCAGCAGCTGGGGTGGGACATCGACCTACGAGCAGTACTTC	CASSWGGTSTYEQYF
-	TRBV6-2/TRBV6-3	TRBJ2-7	16	-	TGTGCCAGCAGTTACTCGAGCGGTAGGAATGGCTACGAGCAGTACTTC	CASSYSSGRNGYEQYF
-	TRBV5-1	TRBJ1-1	14	-	TGCGCCAGCAGCTTGGTGCTAATGAACACTGAAGCTTTCTTT	CASSLVLMNTEAFF
few	TRBV12-3/TRBV12-4	TRBJ1-4	13	-	TGTGCCAGCGCTACCCAGGGTTATGAAAAACTGTTTTTT	CASATQGYEKLFF
-	TRBV12-3/TRBV12-4	TRBJ1-1	13	-	TGTGCCAGCAGTTTTAGTAAGACAGCCTTTACTTTCTTT	CASSFSKTAFTFF
-	TRBV9	TRBJ2-2	16	-	TGTGCCAGCACAAAGGCGGGGACCTCGAACACCGGGGAGCTGTTTTTT	CASTKAGTSNTGELFF
-	TRBV27	TRBJ1-1	16	-	TGTGCCAGCAAAGGCGTCAGGGCCGGGCGTGGGACTGAAGCTTTCTTT	CASKGVRAGRGTEAFF
-	TRBV29-1	TRBJ2-7	12	TRBD1	TGCAGCGCGGGAACAGGGGACCACGAGCAGTACTTC	CSAGTGDHEQYF
-	TRBV6-5	TRBJ1-4	15	TRBD1	TGTGCCAGCAGTTACCAGACAGGGGGAGGTGAAAAACTGTTTTTT	CASSYQTGGGEKLFF
-	TRBV7-9	TRBJ2-5	17	TRBD2	TGTGCCAGCAGCTACCCCACTAGCGGGGGGGCCTTGGAGACCCAGTACTTC	CASSYPTSGGALETQYF
many	TRBV13	TRBJ2-1	14	TRBD2	TGTGCCAGCAGCCCGGGACTAGCCCACAATGAGCAGTTCTTC	CASSPGLAHNEQFF
-	TRBV3-1/TRBV3-2	TRBJ2-7	14	TRBD2	TGTGCCAGCAGCCCTAGCGGGGGAACCTACGAGCAGTACTTC	CASSPSGGTYEQYF
-	TRBV2	TRBJ1-5	14	TRBD1	TGTGCCAGCAGTGACGTACAGGGGTGGAGGCCCCAGCATTTT	CASSDVQGWRPQHF
-	TRBV18	TRBJ1-5	14	TRBD1	TGTGCCAGCTCACCAGGCACAGGGGATCAGCCCCAGCATTTT	CASSPGTGDQPQHF
-	TRBV11-2	TRBJ2-1	16	-	TGTGCCAGCAGTTCCGGGACAAAAAGCTCCTACAATGAGCAGTTCTTC	CASSSGTKSSYNEQFF
-	TRBV28	TRBJ1-5	15	-	TGTGCCAGCAGTTTATTGAGGACAGACAATCAGCCCCAGCATTTT	CASSLLRTDNQPQHF
-	TRBV30	TRBJ1-3	11	-	TGTGCCTGGGACCAGCCGGGACATCTGTATTTT	CAWDQPGHLYF
-	TRBV9	TRBJ1-1	12	-	TGTGCCAGCGCCGGGTCCTACACTGAAGCTTTCTTT	CASAGSYTEAFF
few	TRBV4-1	TRBJ2-1	15	TRBD2	TGCGCCAGCAGCCAAGTGGCTAGCGGGGCCAATGAGCAGTTCTTC	CASSQVASGANEQFF
-	TRBV7-2	TRBJ2-5	13	-	TGTGCCAGCAGCTTAGGGTGGTCGGGGACCCAGTACTTC	CASSLGWSGTQYF
-	TRBV24-1	TRBJ1-5	16	TRBD1	TGTGCCACCAGTGACGCGGACAGGGGTGGGAGTCAGCCCCAGCATTTT	CATSDADRGGSQPQHF
-	TRBV5-1	TRBJ2-7	14	TRBD2	TGCGCCAGCAGCGCTAGCGGGAGTCAATACGAGCAGTACTTC	CASSASGSQYEQYF
-	TRBV6-5	TRBJ1-2	15	TRBD1	TGTGCCAGCCGCCCCGAACGCGGGACAGGGGGATCAGGGACCTTC	CASRPERGTGGSGTF
-	TRBV28	TRBJ1-5	16	-	TGTGCCAGCAGTTTATCTGGAGGGTCCACGTATCAGCCCCAGCATTTT	CASSLSGGSTYQPQHF
few	TRBV27	TRBJ2-1	14	TRBD1	TGTGCCAGCAGTCCAGGGGGCGTCTACAATGAGCAGTTCTTC	CASSPGGVYNEQFF
-	TRBV5-5	TRBJ2-7	15	TRBD2	TGTGCCAGCAGCGGGTCTAGCGGACAACTCTACGAGCAGTACTTC	CASSGSSGQLYEQYF
-	TRBV6-5	TRBJ1-2	15	TRBD1	TGTGCCAGCAGCGCGGGACAGACGCTTAACTATGGCTACACCTTC	CASSAGQTLNYGYTF
-	TRBV18	TRBJ2-3	15	-	TGTGCCAGCTCACCCCGTCTCGGGAGCACAGATACGCAGTATTTT	CASSPRLGSTDTQYF
-	TRBV5-1	TRBJ1-4	13	TRBD1	TGCGCCAGCAGCCCTAGACAGGGTGAAAAACTGTTTTTT	CASSPRQGEKLFF
-	TRBV7-9	TRBJ2-7	15	TRBD2	TGTGCCAGCAGCAAAGACCGGGACTACGGCTACGAGCAGTACTTC	CASSKDRDYGYEQYF
-	TRBV5-1	TRBJ2-3	18	TRBD2	TGCGCCAGCAGCTTGAAACTAGCGGGGGGCACTAGCACAGATACGCAGTATTTT	CASSLKLAGGTSTDTQYF
-	TRBV7-3	TRBJ2-1	15	TRBD2	TGTGCCAGCAGCGACACTAGCGGGCCGTACAATGAGCAGTTCTTC	CASSDTSGPYNEQFF
-	TRBV12-3/TRBV12-4	TRBJ2-3	11	-	TGTGCCAGCACCCGGACAGATACGCAGTATTTT	CASTRTDTQYF
-	TRBV25-1	TRBJ1-4	14	TRBD1	TGTGCCAGCAGGACAGGGGGAGGTGCTGAAAAACTGTTTTTT	CASRTGGGAEKLFF
-	TRBV27	TRBJ1-1	16	TRBD1	TGTGCCAGCAGCCCCGGGACAGGGGGTTCGAGCACTGAAGCTTTCTTT	CASSPGTGGSSTEAFF
-	TRBV2	TRBJ1-2	15	TRBD1	TGTGCCAGCAGGAGCCCAGGGGGCAATATCTATGGCTACACCTTC	CASRSPGGNIYGYTF
-	TRBV13	TRBJ2-5	19	TRBD2	TGTGCCAGCAGCTTAGGCCTAGGACTAGCGGGGGGGCCGGAAGAGACCCAGTACTTC	CASSLGLGLAGGPEETQYF
-	TRBV18	TRBJ2-2	14	-	TGTGCCAGCTCATCCGACATCGCAACCGGGGAGCTGTTTTTT	CASSSDIATGELFF
few	TRBV27	TRBJ1-1	16	-	TGTGCCAGCAGTTCCATGGGGTCCGTCTCCGGGAGTGAAGCTTTCTTT	CASSSMGSVSGSEAFF
-	TRBV5-6	TRBJ1-1	15	-	TGTGCCAGCAGCTTGGGATGGACATCGAACACTGAAGCTTTCTTT	CASSLGWTSNTEAFF
-	TRBV28	TRBJ2-3	16	TRBD2	TGTGCCAGCAGCAGCTCTAGCGGGGGACGCACAGATACGCAGTATTTT	CASSSSSGGRTDTQYF
-	TRBV6-5	TRBJ1-1	13	TRBD1	TGTGCCAGCAGACAGGGACAGCTCCCTGAAGCTTTCTTT	CASRQGQLPEAFF
once	TRBV11-2	TRBJ1-1	13	TRBD1	TGTGCCAGCAGCGAGACAGGGTTCACTGAAGCTTTCTTT	CASSETGFTEAFF
-	TRBV28	TRBJ1-2	14	-	TGTGCCAGCAGTTCGGACACTCGAAACTATGGCTACACCTTC	CASSSDTRNYGYTF